This TCR beta chain derives from a study of identical twins. Study results and caveats: Conclusions came from cross-sectional statistical analysis, not from following the same donors.

As to this clonotype: What it binds is not known.

TCRdb re-derived calls from the 5' RACE reads in MiXCR, one entry per CDR3 protein. The sample lists 700,000 or so distinct CDR3 sequences, approximately 9% seen once, with about 0.98% in the top ten. The germline gives CDR1 DFQATT, CDR2 SNEGSKA (reference sequence). CDR3 length equals 11 residues. These data also formed part of another study, on yellow fever vaccine responses in identical twins.

This TCR came from a woman aged 18-29 years in good health. The J gene is TRBJ1-1, the V gene TRBV20-1; no clear D. The sequenced material came from PBMCs. The CDR3 DNA is TGCAGACCTACCGGGAACACTGAAGCTTTCTTT. Translation gives CRPTGNTEAFF.